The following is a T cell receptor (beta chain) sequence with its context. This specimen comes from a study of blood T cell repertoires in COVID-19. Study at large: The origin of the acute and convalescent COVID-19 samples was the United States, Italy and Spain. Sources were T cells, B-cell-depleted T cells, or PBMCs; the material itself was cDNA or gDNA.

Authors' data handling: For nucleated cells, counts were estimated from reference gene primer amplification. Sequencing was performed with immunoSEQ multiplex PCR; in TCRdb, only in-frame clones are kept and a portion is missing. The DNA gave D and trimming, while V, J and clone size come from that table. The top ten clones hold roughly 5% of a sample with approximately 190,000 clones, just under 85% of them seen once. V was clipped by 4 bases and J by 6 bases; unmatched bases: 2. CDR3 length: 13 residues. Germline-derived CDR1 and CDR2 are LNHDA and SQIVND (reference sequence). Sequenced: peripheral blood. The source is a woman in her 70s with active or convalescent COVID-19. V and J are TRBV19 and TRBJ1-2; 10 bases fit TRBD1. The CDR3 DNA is TGTGCCAGTAGTACCGGGACAGGGGATGGCTACACCTTC. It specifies CASSTGTGDGYTF. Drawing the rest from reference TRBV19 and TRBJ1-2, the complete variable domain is DGGITQSPKYLFRKEGQNVTLSCEQNLNHDAMYWYRQDPGQGLRLIYYSQIVNDFQKGDIAEGYSVSREKKESFPLTVTSAQKNPTAFYLCASSTGTGDGYTFGSGTRLTVV.